A single sample gave rise to the 26 T cell receptor beta chains below, sequenced in a study of cytomegalovirus exposure and HLA in healthy donors. Researchers ran the PCR with 60 Vbeta and 13 Jbeta primers. Assay: immunoSEQ multiplex PCR; the TCRdb copy retains only in-frame clones and omits some. The sample holds roughly 150,000 clones, over 80% seen once. Sequenced sample: PBMCs. The origin of the receptors is a male donor in good health and CMV-seronegative.

This chain joins TRBV2 and TRBJ2-7; the match to TRBD1 covers 10 bases. Germline CDR1 is SNHLY and CDR2 is FYNNEI. After removal of 5 bases from V and 7 bases from J, the junction contained 5 bases not matched to a gene. This CDR3 region has 13 residues. The CDR3 reads CASSRQGAREQYF. The CDR3 DNA sequence: TGTGCCAGCAGTAGACAGGGGGCGAGAGAGCAGTACTTC.

The V and J genes are TRBV5-1 and TRBJ2-3, with D perhaps matching TRBD1 (7 bases). Per the germline V gene, CDR1 is SGHRS and CDR2 is YFSETQ. Trimming removed 4 bases from V and 4 bases from J, with 10 bases in between. This CDR3 is 13 amino acids long. The CDR3 region is CASSQGGADTQYF. CDR3 bases: TGCGCCAGCAGCCAGGGGGGCGCAGATACGCAGTATTTT. Looking up the rest from reference TRBV5-1 and TRBJ2-3 gives the full variable domain: KAGVTQTPRYLIKTRGQQVTLSCSPISGHRSVSWYQQTPGQGLQFLFEYFSETQRNKGNFPGRFSGRQFSNSRSEMNVSTLELGDSALYLCASSQGGADTQYFGPGTRLTVL.

The chain links TRBV19 to TRBJ1-2, with TRBD1 matching 7 bases. Germline V gives CDR1 LNHDA, CDR2 SQIVND (reference sequence). There are 17 residues in the CDR3. The ends lost 3 bases at V and 4 bases at J; junction bases unmatched: 14. CDR3 DNA sequence: TGTGCCAGTAGTATGATCAGTCAGCGGACAGGCACCTATGGCTACACCTTC. Translated, it gives CASSMISQRTGTYGYTF.

V is TRBV5-1 and J is TRBJ2-5; TRBD2 matches at 10 bases. Unmatched junction bases numbered 18, after V lost 5 bases and J lost 5 bases. From germline, CDR1 is SGHRS and CDR2 YFSETQ. CDR3 size: 18 residues. In DNA, the CDR3 is TGCGCCAGCAGATACACGTTCATAGCGGGGGGCCGGAGGGAGACCCAGTACTTC. Translating it yields CASRYTFIAGGRRETQYF.

This clone was observed once. The chain carries TRBV19 and TRBJ1-5; 8 bases fit TRBD1. This CDR3 is 14 amino acids long. V trimming: 4 bases; J trimming: 6 bases; junction bases outside the gene matches: 5. The germline V gene encodes CDR1 LNHDA and CDR2 SQIVND (reference sequence). The CDR3 DNA reads as TGTGCCAGTAGTACCTGGGGACAGGCTCAGCCCCAGCATTTT. Protein sequence: CASSTWGQAQPQHF.

The V call is TRBV10-3, the J call TRBJ1-3; 7 bases are a match to TRBD1. Germline trimming cut 4 bases from V and 4 bases from J; bases unmatched to any gene: 10. The germline V gene encodes CDR1 ENHRY and CDR2 SYGVKD. This CDR3 is built from 16 residues. CDR3 sequence: CAISGRGLGPGNTIYF. The DNA for the CDR3 is TGTGCCATCAGTGGCAGGGGGTTGGGCCCCGGAAACACCATATATTTT.

The chain links TRBV11-2 to TRBJ1-3, with D tentatively TRBD1 (5 bases). CDR3 length equals 16 residues. Trimming removed 0 bases from V and 2 bases from J, with 11 bases in between. From germline, CDR1 is SGHAT and CDR2 FQNNGV. CDR3 residues: CASSLDQPRAGNTIYF. The CDR3 bases are TGTGCCAGCAGCTTAGATCAACCCAGGGCTGGAAACACCATATATTTT. Full variable domain (outside the CDR3, taken from reference TRBV11-2 and TRBJ1-3): EAGVAQSPRYKIIEKRQSVAFWCNPISGHATLYWYQQILGQGPKLLIQFQNNGVVDDSQLPKDRFSAERLKGVDSTLKIQPAKLEDSAVYLCASSLDQPRAGNTIYFGEGSWLTVV.

This chain connects TRBV9 to TRBJ1-1; a weak D match, TRBD1 (6 bases). Germline CDR1 and CDR2: SGDLS and YYNGEE. The length of the CDR3 is 14 residues. With 3 bases removed from V and 8 bases from J, the gap between germline ends came to 17 bases. The CDR3 DNA follows: TGTGCCAGCAGCGGAAGGCCCGAGGACAGCGAAGCTTTCTTT. Translating it yields CASSGRPEDSEAFF.

This clone came up a few times. Distinct nucleotide sequences in the sample also encode this CDR3. The chain carries TRBV5-6 and TRBJ1-1; D possibly corresponds to TRBD1 (6 bases). CDR3 length equals 14 residues. Germline V gives CDR1 SGHDT, CDR2 YYEEEE. V lost 3 bases and J 0 bases, leaving 9 bases between the germline ends. CDR3 coding DNA: TGTGCCAGCAGCTCGACAGGTCTGAACACTGAAGCTTTCTTT. It is translated as CASSSTGLNTEAFF.

The chain links TRBV6-4 to TRBJ2-1; possibly TRBD2 for D (7 bases). Looked up from germline, CDR1 is MRHNA and CDR2 is SNTAGT. V lost 5 bases, J lost 2 bases, and 10 bases lay in between. This CDR3 is built from 14 residues. The CDR3 sequence: CASSKGGAYNEQFF. CDR3 DNA sequence: TGTGCCAGCAGTAAGGGGGGGGCCTACAATGAGCAGTTCTTC.

V gene TRBV5-4 combines with J gene TRBJ2-5; tentatively, D is TRBD1 (6 bases). The J call is doubtful: the DNA matches TRBJ2-7 better. The CDR3 spans 13 residues. Germline V gives CDR1 SGHNT, CDR2 YYREEE (reference sequence). As DNA, the CDR3 is TGTGCCAGCAAACCGGACAGATCCTACGAGCAGTACTTC. It specifies CASKPDRSYEQYF.

The V gene is TRBV5-8, the J gene TRBJ1-4, with 7 bases fitting TRBD1. J lost 1 base, V lost 4 bases, and 7 bases had no gene match. Germline V gene lookup returns CDR1 SGHTS and CDR2 YDEGEE. The CDR3 runs to 16 residues. As DNA, the CDR3 is TGTGCCAGCAGCCTAGACGACAGGGAAACTAATGAAAAACTGTTTTTT. Amino acids: CASSLDDRETNEKLFF.

This clone was observed a few times. V usage is TRBV27 and J usage is TRBJ2-7; 7 positions match TRBD2. The V and J ends lost 3 bases and 0 bases, in that order; junction bases with no gene match: 8. The CDR3 totals 16 residues. From germline, CDR1 is MNHEY and CDR2 SMNVEV (reference sequence). DNA for the CDR3: TGTGCCAGCAGTTTGGGTAGCGGGTCGAGCTCCTACGAGCAGTACTTC. Translating it yields CASSLGSGSSSYEQYF.

This clone was recorded only once. The chain carries TRBV7-9 and TRBJ2-4, with a possible D match to TRBD1 (6 bases). V was trimmed by 0 bases and J by 1 base, leaving 16 bases between them. The CDR3 runs to 18 residues. From germline, CDR1 is SEHNR and CDR2 FQNEAQ (reference sequence). The CDR3 sequence: CASSLAGQGGTAKNIQYF. CDR3 nucleotides: TGTGCCAGCAGCTTAGCGGGCCAAGGGGGTACGGCCAAAAACATTCAGTACTTC.

The V gene is TRBV25-1, the J gene TRBJ1-1; tentative D call: TRBD1 (6 bases). Germline CDR1 MGHDK, CDR2 SYGVNS. The CDR3 has 14 residues. V dropped 4 bases and J dropped 1 base, with 10 bases sitting between them. CDR3 amino acids: CASSGGRWNTEAFF. The CDR3 nucleotides read TGTGCCAGCAGTGGGGGGCGGTGGAACACTGAAGCTTTCTTT.

On this clone itself: Different DNA sequences within this sample yield the same CDR3. The chain employs TRBV5-1 and TRBJ2-2; TRBD1 matches at 8 bases. V dropped 2 bases and J dropped 0; count of bases not matched to a gene: 3. The CDR3 totals 16 residues. Germline V lookup: CDR1 SGHRS, CDR2 YFSETQ. DNA of the CDR3: TGCGCCAGCAGCTTCACAGGGGGATCGAACACCGGGGAGCTGTTTTTT. It translates to CASSFTGGSNTGELFF.

This clone has at least ten counts. This sequence joins TRBV6-1 and TRBJ2-7, with 10 bases identical to TRBD1. The CDR3 totals 15 residues. Germline CDR1 MNHNS, CDR2 SASEGT. Trimming at V came to 2 bases and at J to 3 bases, leaving 4 bases not matched to a gene. CDR3 coding DNA: TGTGCCAGCAGTGAAAGGGGACAGGGGAACTACGAGCAGTACTTC. Its translation: CASSERGQGNYEQYF.

The chain couples TRBV5-1 to TRBJ2-6; 7 positions agree with TRBD1. V lost 7 bases to trimming and J lost 0 bases; unmatched junction nucleotides: 4. Germline CDR1 reads SGHRS; CDR2 reads YFSETQ. This CDR3 is 15 amino acids long. The CDR3 coding sequence is TGCGCCAGCGGGACAGCGAACTCTGGGGCCAACGTCCTGACTTTC. It is translated as CASGTANSGANVLTF.

This clone was detected a few times. V and J are TRBV5-3 and TRBJ1-5; D is possibly TRBD1 (6 bases). TRBV5-3 is known as an ORF, though its function is uncertain. This CDR3 is built from 15 residues. The germline V and J ends were trimmed by 4 bases and 7 bases, with 18 bases remaining between them. The CDR3 region is CARSKSSGEGQPQHF. The CDR3 nucleotides read TGTGCCAGAAGCAAATCTTCAGGGGAGGGGCAGCCCCAGCATTTT.

This chain uses TRBV5-1 with TRBJ2-7, with D perhaps TRBD2 (6 bases). Trimming left V 4 bases short and J 3 bases short, with 11 bases between. The length of the CDR3 is 13 residues. In germline, CDR1 is SGHRS, CDR2 YFSETQ. CDR3 loop: CASSRDSIYEQYF. CDR3 in DNA: TGCGCCAGCAGCCGGGACTCCATCTACGAGCAGTACTTC.

The chain uses TRBV27 and TRBJ1-1; no clear D. Germline lookup yields CDR1 MNHEY and CDR2 SMNVEV (reference sequence). The CDR3 has 13 amino acids. Trimming shortened V by 2 bases and J by 6 bases, and 10 bases separated the two germline ends. This CDR3 is CASSLRGSAEAFF. In DNA, the CDR3 is TGTGCCAGCAGTTTAAGAGGGTCCGCTGAAGCTTTCTTT.

The rearrangement links TRBV10-3 to TRBJ1-3; D remains ambiguous. V gave up 4 bases and J gave up 0 bases, with 10 bases separating them. Germline assignment: CDR1 ENHRY and CDR2 SYGVKD. The CDR3 runs to 15 residues. The CDR3, as DNA: TGTGCCATCAGTGCTCAGCCGGGCTCTGGAAACACCATATATTTT. Translating it yields CAISAQPGSGNTIYF.

J is TRBJ2-5 and V is TRBV5-4; TRBD2 might be the D (5 bases). The CDR3 has 11 residues. V lost 4 bases, J lost 5 bases, and 6 bases lay in between. Per germline, CDR1 SGHNT and CDR2 YYREEE (reference sequence). The CDR3 coding sequence is TGTGCCAGCAGCCGAGGGGAGACCCAGTACTTC. As protein: CASSRGETQYF. The full variable domain, completed using reference TRBV5-4 and TRBJ2-5, is ETGVTQSPTHLIKTRGQQVTLRCSSQSGHNTVSWYQQALGQGPQFIFQYYREEENGRGNFPPRFSGLQFPNYSSELNVNALELDDSALYLCASSRGETQYFGPGTRLLVL.

The chain uses TRBV7-9 and TRBJ1-4; 9 bases fit TRBD1. The CDR3 totals 15 residues. Germline CDR1 and CDR2: SEHNR and FQNEAQ (reference sequence). J lost 6 bases, V lost 4 bases, and 6 bases had no gene match. In nucleotides, the CDR3 is TGTGCCAGCAGCTATTTGGGGGACAGGGATGAAAAACTGTTTTTT. It encodes CASSYLGDRDEKLFF.

The rearrangement joins TRBV2 to TRBJ1-3; 7 bases fit TRBD1. The germline V gene has CDR1 SNHLY and CDR2 FYNNEI. This CDR3 region has 16 residues. J gave up 4 bases and V 6 bases, and 12 bases lay outside the gene matches. The CDR3: CASRGGTASGGNTIYF. The CDR3 DNA reads as TGTGCCAGCAGAGGGGGGACAGCCTCAGGAGGAAACACCATATATTTT. Based on the CDR3 plus reference TRBV2 and TRBJ1-3, the full variable domain is EPEVTQTPSHQVTQMGQEVILRCVPISNHLYFYWYRQILGQKVEFLVSFYNNEISEKSEIFDDQFSVERPDGSNFTLKIRSTKLEDSAMYFCASRGGTASGGNTIYFGEGSWLTVV.

The chain employs TRBV7-2 and TRBJ1-2; no definite D call. The CDR3 spans 16 residues. CDR1 and CDR2 from the germline V gene are SGHTA and FQGNSA. Trimming removed 5 bases from V and 2 bases from J, with 18 bases in between. The chain's CDR3 is CASSPNMAGSNYGYTF. The CDR3 region has the DNA TGTGCCAGCAGCCCCAATATGGCCGGGTCAAACTATGGCTACACCTTC. Filled out from reference TRBV7-2 and TRBJ1-2, the complete variable domain reads GAGVSQSPSNKVTEKGKDVELRCDPISGHTALYWYRQSLGQGLEFLIYFQGNSAPDKSGLPSDRFSAERTGGSVSTLTIQRTQQEDSAVYLCASSPNMAGSNYGYTFGSGTRLTVV.